A selection of T cell receptor beta chains follows, all from one sample in a study of cytomegalovirus exposure and HLA in healthy donors. TCRdb keeps only in-frame clones here, not all; method: immunoSEQ multiplex PCR. The sample includes approximately 110,000 clones, around 80% seen only once; the top ten take over 4%. Input material: PBMCs. These receptors were obtained from a man aged 25-45 years in good health and CMV-seropositive. Both conserved end residues are part of each CDR3. A D gene is named only where the DNA matches it firmly. Rows give clone size only sometimes, using once, few, many, or a class for an expanded clone.

CDR3 length	V gene	clone size	D gene	J gene	CDR3 DNA	CDR3 protein
16	TRBV19	NA	TRBD1	TRBJ2-3	TGTGCCAGTAGTTCTTCCGGGACAGGGAGTACAGATACGCAGTATTTT	CASSSSGTGSTDTQYF
16	TRBV5-6	NA	TRBD1	TRBJ1-1	TGTGCCAGCAGCTTGATGACAGGGCCCGACGGCACTGAAGCTTTCTTT	CASSLMTGPDGTEAFF
15	TRBV2	NA	NA	TRBJ1-6	TGTGCCAGCAGTGTTGAGGGACTCGGTGGTTCACCCCTCCACTTT	CASSVEGLGGSPLHF
13	TRBV7-7	NA	NA	TRBJ1-1	TGTGCCAGCAGCGCGCAGGTGAACACTGAAGCTTTCTTT	CASSAQVNTEAFF
16	TRBV10-2	NA	NA	TRBJ1-2	TGCGCCAGCAGTGGTCCCAGGGGATCCGCTTTCTATGGCTACACCTTC	CASSGPRGSAFYGYTF
14	TRBV18	NA	TRBD2	TRBJ2-7	TGTGCCAGCTCACCACCGGGACTAGCCTACGAGCAGTACTTC	CASSPPGLAYEQYF
14	TRBV30	NA	NA	TRBJ1-3	TGTGCCTGGAGTGTTGATCGAAGAACAGGGTCCATATATTTT	CAWSVDRRTGSIYF
15	TRBV18	NA	NA	TRBJ1-1	TGTGCCAGCTCACCACCCCCAGGCAGGGGCACTGAAGCTTTCTTT	CASSPPPGRGTEAFF
18	TRBV5-6	NA	TRBD2	TRBJ2-3	TGTGCCAGCAGCTTAACTAGCGGGGGGTATTCTAGCACAGATACGCAGTATTTT	CASSLTSGGYSSTDTQYF
18	TRBV5-1	NA	TRBD1	TRBJ2-6	TGCGCCGGCAGCTTGGCCGGGACAGGGGGCGCCGGGGCCAACGTCCTGACTTTC	CAGSLAGTGGAGANVLTF
15	TRBV7-8	NA	TRBD1	TRBJ1-1	TGTGCCAGCAGCTGGGGGACAGGGGTTAACACTGAAGCTTTCTTT	CASSWGTGVNTEAFF
16	TRBV5-1	NA	TRBD1	TRBJ2-1	TGCGCCAGCAGCTTCGATGGACAGGTGACCTACAATGAGCAGTTCTTC	CASSFDGQVTYNEQFF
14	TRBV2	NA	NA	TRBJ1-5	TGTGCCAGCAGTGATCAGTATAGCAATCAGCCCCAGCATTTT	CASSDQYSNQPQHF
14	TRBV5-6	NA	TRBD1	TRBJ1-1	TGTGCCAGCAGCTGGGACAGGGCGAACACTGAAGCTTTCTTT	CASSWDRANTEAFF
14	TRBV27	NA	TRBD1	TRBJ1-2	TGTGCCAGCAGTCCCGGACAGGGAGACTATGGCTACACCTTC	CASSPGQGDYGYTF
15	TRBV7-2	once	NA	TRBJ1-3	TGTGCCAGCAGCGCAACAGGGACCCCGGGAAACACCATATATTTT	CASSATGTPGNTIYF
17	TRBV27	NA	NA	TRBJ1-4	TGTGCCAGCAGTTTACTCTCGGGGGGGCGGACTAATGAAAAACTGTTTTTT	CASSLLSGGRTNEKLFF
16	TRBV4-3	NA	TRBD1	TRBJ2-1	TGCGCCAGCAGCCAAGACACAGGGACAGGGGCCCATGAGCAGTTCTTC	CASSQDTGTGAHEQFF
16	TRBV5-8	few	TRBD1	TRBJ1-6	TGTGCCAGCAGCCCCGGGACAGGGGGTGCTAATTCACCCCTCCACTTT	CASSPGTGGANSPLHF
14	TRBV6-5	few	NA	TRBJ2-7	TGTGCCAGCAGGACCTGGCAGGGTCTCCACGAGCAGTACTTC	CASRTWQGLHEQYF
14	TRBV5-1	NA	NA	TRBJ2-5	TGCGCCAGCAGCCCCGGTAGTACTCAAGAGACCCAGTACTTC	CASSPGSTQETQYF
15	TRBV5-1	NA	NA	TRBJ1-6	TGCGCCAGCAGCTTGGAACACCCGGGGGATTCACCCCTCCACTTT	CASSLEHPGDSPLHF
13	TRBV7-9	few	TRBD1	TRBJ1-6	TGTGCCAGCAGCTTAACAGGGGATTCACCCCTCCACTTT	CASSLTGDSPLHF
12	TRBV10-3	NA	NA	TRBJ2-2	TGTGCCATTGCAGGTGACACCGGGGAGCTGTTTTTT	CAIAGDTGELFF
15	TRBV28	NA	NA	TRBJ2-6	TGTGCCAGCAGTTTCTACGGGGCTGGGGCCAACGTCCTGACTTTC	CASSFYGAGANVLTF
15	TRBV19	NA	TRBD2	TRBJ2-1	TGTGCCAGTAGTATTAGCGGGGGGGCCGCCAATGAGCAGTTCTTC	CASSISGGAANEQFF
13	TRBV30	few	NA	TRBJ2-5	TGTGCCTGGAGTTACACTAGCCGAGAGACCCAGTACTTC	CAWSYTSRETQYF
15	TRBV7-9	few	TRBD1	TRBJ1-5	TGTGCCAGCAGCCGGGACAGGGTCGGGCATCAGCCCCAGCATTTT	CASSRDRVGHQPQHF
14	TRBV11-2	NA	NA	TRBJ1-6	TGTGCCAGCAGCTTCGCGGTTAGTAATTCACCCCTCCACTTT	CASSFAVSNSPLHF
14	TRBV29-1	NA	TRBD2	TRBJ2-1	TGCAGCGTACAAGCGGGGGGAACCTACAATGAGCAGTTCTTC	CSVQAGGTYNEQFF
12	TRBV5-6	few	NA	TRBJ2-7	TGTGCCAGCAGCTTGTACGAGTACGAGCAGTACTTC	CASSLYEYEQYF
15	TRBV30	NA	NA	TRBJ1-3	TGTGCCTGGAAGCGAACGAGTACCTCTGGAAACACCATATATTTT	CAWKRTSTSGNTIYF
13	TRBV18	NA	NA	TRBJ1-5	TGTGCCAGCTCACGTGAACACAATCAGCCCCAGCATTTT	CASSREHNQPQHF
16	TRBV19	NA	TRBD1	TRBJ1-4	TGTGCCAGTAGTCCGCGACAGGGATCGACTAATGAAAAACTGTTTTTT	CASSPRQGSTNEKLFF
15	TRBV10-3	once	NA	TRBJ1-4	TGTGCCATCAGTGAGTCGGGAGGGCCCAACGAAAAACTGTTTTTT	CAISESGGPNEKLFF
16	TRBV30	NA	TRBD1	TRBJ1-6	TGTGCCTGGAGTTATACAGGGGGGTCCTATAATTCACCCCTCCACTTT	CAWSYTGGSYNSPLHF
14	TRBV28	once	TRBD1	TRBJ1-2	TGTGCCAGCAGTAAGTCCGGGACAGGCTATGGCTACACCTTC	CASSKSGTGYGYTF
16	TRBV6-1	NA	TRBD1	TRBJ2-1	TGTGCCAGCAGTGCAAGTAAAGGGACAGTTGACAATGAGCAGTTCTTC	CASSASKGTVDNEQFF
13	TRBV5-8	NA	TRBD1	TRBJ1-1	TGTGCCAGCAGCGGGGACAGTTACACTGAAGCTTTCTTT	CASSGDSYTEAFF
16	TRBV4-3	NA	TRBD1	TRBJ2-7	TGCGCCAGCAGCCAGGACAGGGGACCCATTGCCTACGAGCAGTACTTC	CASSQDRGPIAYEQYF
15	TRBV6-1	few	NA	TRBJ1-6	TGTGCCAGCAGTGAAATTAGCTCCTATAATTCACCCCTCCACTTT	CASSEISSYNSPLHF
16	TRBV27	NA	TRBD1	TRBJ1-3	TGTGCCAGCAGCACAGGACAGGGTAGTCCTGGAAACACCATATATTTT	CASSTGQGSPGNTIYF
16	TRBV7-8	NA	NA	TRBJ2-3	TGTGCCAGCAGCTTAGGGGCGCACAGGGTCACAGATACGCAGTATTTT	CASSLGAHRVTDTQYF
15	TRBV5-4	NA	TRBD2	TRBJ2-5	TGTGCCAGCAGCTTGGATTCGACTAGCGGGGGGGAGCAGTACTTC	CASSLDSTSGGEQYF
12	TRBV7-9	NA	NA	TRBJ2-7	TGTTCCAGCAGCCCCGTGAGGGACGAGCAGTACTTC	CSSSPVRDEQYF
13	TRBV10-3	NA	NA	TRBJ1-5	TGTGCCATCAGAGGGGATGGCAATCAGCCCCAGCATTTT	CAIRGDGNQPQHF
13	TRBV7-9	few	TRBD1	TRBJ1-6	TGTGCCAGCAGCTCGACAGGGGATGCACCCCTCCACTTT	CASSSTGDAPLHF
15	TRBV5-6	NA	NA	TRBJ2-7	TGTGCCAGCAGCCACGACTACTATACCTCCGACGAGCAGTACTTC	CASSHDYYTSDEQYF
19	TRBV2	NA	TRBD2	TRBJ2-7	TGTGCCAGCAGGGAAGCGCCGGGACTAGCGGACCCAAGCTCCTACGAGCAGTACTTC	CASREAPGLADPSSYEQYF
17	TRBV5-6	NA	NA	TRBJ1-5	TGTGTCAGCAGCTTGGCCGAGGACAGTTATAGCAATCAGCCCCAGCATTTT	CVSSLAEDSYSNQPQHF
12	TRBV6-5	NA	NA	TRBJ1-4	TGTGCCAGCAGTTACCAGGGCGGAAAACTGTTTTTT	CASSYQGGKLFF
15	TRBV28	once	TRBD2	TRBJ2-2	TGTGCCAGCACGAGCGGGGGGCGGGACACCGGGGAGCTGTTTTTT	CASTSGGRDTGELFF
15	TRBV6-1	NA	NA	TRBJ2-7	TGTGCCAGCAGTGAAGCGGGGGGAAGGATCTACGAGCAGTACTTC	CASSEAGGRIYEQYF
16	TRBV27	NA	TRBD2	TRBJ2-3	TGTGCCAGCAGTTGGGCGCTAGCGGGGGTCACAGATACGCAGTATTTT	CASSWALAGVTDTQYF